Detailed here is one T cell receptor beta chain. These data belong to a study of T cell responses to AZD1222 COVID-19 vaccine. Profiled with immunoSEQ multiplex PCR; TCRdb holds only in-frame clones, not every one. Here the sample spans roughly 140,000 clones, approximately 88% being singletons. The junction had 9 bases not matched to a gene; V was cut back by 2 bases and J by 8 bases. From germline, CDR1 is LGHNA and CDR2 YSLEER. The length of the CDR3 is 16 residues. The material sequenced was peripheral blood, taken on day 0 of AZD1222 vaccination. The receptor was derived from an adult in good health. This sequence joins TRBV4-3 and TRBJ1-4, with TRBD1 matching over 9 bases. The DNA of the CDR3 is TGCGCCAGCAGCCAAAATCCGGGACAGGGAGGCGAAAAACTGTTTTTT. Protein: CASSQNPGQGGEKLFF.